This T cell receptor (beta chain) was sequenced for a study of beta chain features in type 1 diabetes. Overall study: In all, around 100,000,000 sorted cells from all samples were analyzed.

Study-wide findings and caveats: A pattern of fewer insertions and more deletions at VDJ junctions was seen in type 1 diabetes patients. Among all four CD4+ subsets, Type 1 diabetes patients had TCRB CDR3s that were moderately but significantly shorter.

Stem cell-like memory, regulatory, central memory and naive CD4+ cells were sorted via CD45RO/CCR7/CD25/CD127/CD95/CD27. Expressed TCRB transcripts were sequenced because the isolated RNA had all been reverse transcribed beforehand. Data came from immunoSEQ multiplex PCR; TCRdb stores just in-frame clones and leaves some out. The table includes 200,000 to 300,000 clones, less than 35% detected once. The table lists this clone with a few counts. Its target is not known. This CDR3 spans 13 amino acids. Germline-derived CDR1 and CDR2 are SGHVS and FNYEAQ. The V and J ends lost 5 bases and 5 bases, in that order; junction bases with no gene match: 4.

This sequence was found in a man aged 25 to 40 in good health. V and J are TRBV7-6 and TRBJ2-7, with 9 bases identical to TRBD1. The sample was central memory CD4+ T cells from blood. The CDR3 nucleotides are TGTGCCAGCAGCACCCGGGACAGGGACGAGCAGTACTTC. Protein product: CASSTRDRDEQYF.